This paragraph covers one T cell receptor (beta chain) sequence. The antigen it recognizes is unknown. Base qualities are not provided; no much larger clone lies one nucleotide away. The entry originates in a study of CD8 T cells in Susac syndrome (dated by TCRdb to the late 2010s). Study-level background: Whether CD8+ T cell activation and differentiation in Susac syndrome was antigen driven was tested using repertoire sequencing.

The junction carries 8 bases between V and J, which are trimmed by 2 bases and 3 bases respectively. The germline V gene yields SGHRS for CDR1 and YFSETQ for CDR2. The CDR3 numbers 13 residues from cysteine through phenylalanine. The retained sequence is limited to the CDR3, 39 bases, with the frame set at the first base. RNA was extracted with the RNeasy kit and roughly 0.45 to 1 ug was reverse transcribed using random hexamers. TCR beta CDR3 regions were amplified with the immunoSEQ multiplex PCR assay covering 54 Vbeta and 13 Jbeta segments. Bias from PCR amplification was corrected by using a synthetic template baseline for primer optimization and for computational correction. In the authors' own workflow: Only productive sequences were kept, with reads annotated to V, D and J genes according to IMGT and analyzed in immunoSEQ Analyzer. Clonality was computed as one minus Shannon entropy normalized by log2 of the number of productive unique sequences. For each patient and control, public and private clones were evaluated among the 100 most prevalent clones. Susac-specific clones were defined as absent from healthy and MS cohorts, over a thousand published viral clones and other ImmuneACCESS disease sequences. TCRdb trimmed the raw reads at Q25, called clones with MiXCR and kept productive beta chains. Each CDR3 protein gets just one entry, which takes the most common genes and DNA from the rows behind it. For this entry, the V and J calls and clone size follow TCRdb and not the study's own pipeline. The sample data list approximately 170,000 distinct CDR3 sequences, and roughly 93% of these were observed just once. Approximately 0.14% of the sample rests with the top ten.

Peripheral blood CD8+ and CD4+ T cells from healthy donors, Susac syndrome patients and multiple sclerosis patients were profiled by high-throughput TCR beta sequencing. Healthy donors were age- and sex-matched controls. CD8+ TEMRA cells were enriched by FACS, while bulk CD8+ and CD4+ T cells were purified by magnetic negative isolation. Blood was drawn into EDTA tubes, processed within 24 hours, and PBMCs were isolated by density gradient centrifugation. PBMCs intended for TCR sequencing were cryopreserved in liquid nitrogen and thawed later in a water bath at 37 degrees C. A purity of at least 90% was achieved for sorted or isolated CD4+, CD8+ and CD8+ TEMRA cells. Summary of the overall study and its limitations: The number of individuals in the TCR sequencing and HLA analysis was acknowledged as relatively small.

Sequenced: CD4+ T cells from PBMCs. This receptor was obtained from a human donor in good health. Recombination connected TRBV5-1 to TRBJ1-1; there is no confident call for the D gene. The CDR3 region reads CASSFTGDTEAFF. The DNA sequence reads TGCGCCAGCAGCTTTACTGGGGACACTGAAGCTTTCTTT.